Shown below are 16 T cell receptor beta chains from a single sample sequenced in a study of OX40 agonist ivuxolimab in advanced cancers. The assay was immunoSEQ multiplex PCR, and TCRdb's table has in-frame clones only and misses some. The sample includes around 50,000 clones, under 85% of them seen just once. Specimen: CD4+ or CD8+ T cells sorted from blood, collected in a trial of the OX40 agonist ivuxolimab. The source is an adult with an advanced solid tumor such as melanoma, head and neck, liver or kidney cancer.

The chain is built from TRBV4-2 and TRBJ2-1; 11 nucleotides match TRBD2. The junction had 5 bases not matched to a gene; V was cut back by 4 bases and J by 6 bases. There are 15 residues in the CDR3. Germline V gene data show CDR1 as LGHNA and CDR2 as YNFKEQ. The CDR3 sequence is CASSPIAGGSNEQFF. The CDR3, as DNA: TGTGCCAGCAGCCCCATAGCGGGAGGGAGCAATGAGCAGTTCTTC.

The chain recombines TRBV28 with TRBJ2-5, with 11 bases lining up with TRBD2. The CDR3 length is 15 residues. Germline CDR1 reads MDHEN; CDR2 reads SYDVKM. The V segment lost 3 bases and the J segment 4 bases; nucleotides outside the gene matches: 4. This chain's CDR3 is CASSFRLAGGETQYF. The CDR3 DNA follows: TGTGCCAGCAGTTTCCGGCTAGCGGGAGGAGAGACCCAGTACTTC.

This chain uses TRBV19 with TRBJ2-2, with 7 bases fitting TRBD1. The germline V gene has CDR1 LNHDA and CDR2 SQIVND (reference sequence). This CDR3 has 14 residues. V shed 6 bases and J 1 base; nucleotides not matched to a gene: 2. The CDR3 loop is CASSHRGNTGELFF. The CDR3 DNA is TGTGCCAGTAGCCACAGGGGGAACACCGGGGAGCTGTTTTTT.

The V call is TRBV30, the J call TRBJ2-3; 9 positions agree with TRBD2. This CDR3 is built from 14 residues. The V and J ends lost 8 bases and 2 bases, in that order; junction bases with no gene match: 8. In germline, CDR1 is GTSNPN, CDR2 SVGIG (reference sequence). The CDR3: CAQPASGNTDTQYF. The CDR3 DNA reads as TGTGCCCAGCCGGCTAGCGGGAACACAGATACGCAGTATTTT.

The table lists this clone with a few counts. This rearrangement joins TRBV27 to TRBJ2-3; 16 positions agree with TRBD2. V lost 4 bases and J lost 6; bases outside the gene matches: 1. There are 15 residues in the CDR3. Germline lookup yields CDR1 MNHEY and CDR2 SMNVEV (reference sequence). CDR3 protein: CASSWGLAGGDTQYF. The CDR3, as DNA: TGTGCCAGCAGTTGGGGACTAGCGGGGGGGGATACGCAGTATTTT.

CDR3 sequence: CASSRFGDTEAFF. For the CDR3, the DNA is TGTGCCAGCTCAAGGTTCGGGGACACTGAAGCTTTCTTT. V and J are TRBV7-9 and TRBJ1-1; D is unresolved. The CDR3 sequence is 13 residues long. Trimming removed 8 bases from V and 3 bases from J, with 13 bases in between. The germline V gene encodes CDR1 SEHNR and CDR2 FQNEAQ (reference sequence).

The CDR3 sequence: CASRQNSGNTIYF. The DNA for the CDR3 is TGTGCCAGCAGACAGAACTCTGGAAACACCATATATTTT. V and J are TRBV6-1 and TRBJ1-3, with D uncertain. Trimming pared 6 bases from V and 0 bases from J, leaving 6 bases between. Germline V lookup: CDR1 MNHNS, CDR2 SASEGT. The CDR3 has 13 amino acids.

The J gene is TRBJ2-5, the V gene TRBV5-1, with TRBD2 as a possible D gene (6 bases). Germline lookup yields CDR1 SGHRS and CDR2 YFSETQ. The germline V and J ends were trimmed by 5 bases and 5 bases, with 19 bases remaining between them. This CDR3 comprises 15 residues. The CDR3 region is CASSRWGASGETQYF. In nucleotides, the CDR3 is TGCGCCAGCAGTCGTTGGGGCGCAAGCGGGGAGACCCAGTACTTC.

The rearrangement joins TRBV19 to TRBJ2-7, with TRBD2 matching 7 bases. This CDR3 comprises 13 residues. Trimming cost V 5 bases and J 3 bases; bases outside gene matches: 4. Germline CDR1 reads LNHDA; CDR2 reads SQIVND (reference sequence). The CDR3 nucleotides read TGTGCCAGTAGTCCCGGACTAGTCTACGAGCAGTACTTC. It codes for CASSPGLVYEQYF. Complete variable domain (other parts from reference TRBV19 and TRBJ2-7): DGGITQSPKYLFRKEGQNVTLSCEQNLNHDAMYWYRQDPGQGLRLIYYSQIVNDFQKGDIAEGYSVSREKKESFPLTVTSAQKNPTAFYLCASSPGLVYEQYFGPGTRLTVT.

This clone was found once. This sequence joins TRBV5-1 and TRBJ2-5; the D gene is possibly TRBD2 (6 bases). The J call is in doubt because the DNA end fits TRBJ2-7 better. In germline, CDR1 is SGHRS, CDR2 YFSETQ. CDR3 size: 16 residues. The CDR3 loop reads CASSLDWRGMEYEQYF. The DNA for the CDR3 is TGCGCCAGCAGCTTGGATTGGCGGGGCATGGAGTACGAGCAGTACTTC.

The V call is TRBV15, the J call TRBJ1-3; D unclear. Germline-derived CDR1 and CDR2 are LNHNV and YYDKDF (reference sequence). The CDR3 extends over 16 amino acids. The V and J ends lost 0 bases and 4 bases respectively, with 13 bases between them. The CDR3 sequence is CATSRDGGQVGNTIYF. CDR3 DNA: TGTGCCACCAGCAGAGATGGTGGGCAGGTCGGAAACACCATATATTTT. Combining the CDR3 with reference TRBV15 and TRBJ1-3 gives the whole variable domain DAMVIQNPRYQVTQFGKPVTLSCSQTLNHNVMYWYQQKSSQAPKLLFHYYDKDFNNEADTPDNFQSRRPNTSFCFLDIRSPGLGDTAMYLCATSRDGGQVGNTIYFGEGSWLTVV.

The sample holds one count of this clone. V is TRBV6-1 and J is TRBJ1-5; 7 bases are a match to TRBD1. CDR3 length: 13 amino acids. Germline V gives CDR1 MNHNS, CDR2 SASEGT. V dropped 4 bases and J dropped 6; count of bases not matched to a gene: 3. DNA of the CDR3: TGTGCCAGCAGTGGAACAGGGGTTCAGCCCCAGCATTTT. It yields the protein CASSGTGVQPQHF.

V is TRBV7-2 and J is TRBJ1-1; no firm D call. The CDR3 loop spans 14 amino acids. The V and J ends lost 0 bases and 4 bases respectively, with 9 bases between them. Germline V gene sequence: CDR1 SGHTA, CDR2 FQGNSA. The CDR3 loop is CASSLASRTTEAFF. In DNA form, the CDR3 reads TGTGCCAGCAGCTTAGCCAGTAGGACCACTGAAGCTTTCTTT.

The chain has TRBV7-9 and TRBJ1-2, with D unclear. This CDR3 contains 15 residues. The germline gives CDR1 SEHNR, CDR2 FQNEAQ (reference sequence). The V and J ends lost 4 bases and 0 bases respectively, with 12 bases between them. For the CDR3, the DNA is TGTGCCAGCAGCTCCCTCGCTGGGGCTAACTATGGCTACACCTTC. This encodes CASSSLAGANYGYTF.

This chain links TRBV7-6 with TRBJ1-6; D gene uncertain. The CDR3 spans 12 residues. V lost 2 bases, J lost 6 bases, and 2 bases lay in between. CDR1 and CDR2 from the germline V gene are SGHVS and FNYEAQ. CDR3 in DNA: TGTGCCAGCAGCTTACGTAATTCACCCCTCCACTTT. The encoded protein is CASSLRNSPLHF.

The chain couples TRBV6-5 to TRBJ2-3; D remains ambiguous. The germline V gene has CDR1 MNHEY and CDR2 SVGAGI. The CDR3 runs to 14 residues. The ends were cut back, 8 bases at V and 3 bases at J, with 15 bases in the middle. CDR3 nucleotide sequence: TGTGCCAGCGCTGCCGGGCCTGGGACAGATACGCAGTATTTT. Its translation: CASAAGPGTDTQYF.